Below, 14 T cell receptor beta chains from the same sample are listed, as sequenced in a study of T cell repertoires in cytomegalovirus infection. TCRdb reprocessed the reads via MiXCR and lists one record per CDR3 protein. The sample includes under 150,000 distinct CDR3 sequences, 8% to 9% of them seen just once. Source material: PBMCs. The receptors stem from a human donor in good health (CMV status not recorded). Some clones in this sample may be carry-over from other donors' samples.

V is TRBV14 and J is TRBJ1-6, with D unresolved. In germline, CDR1 is SGHDN, CDR2 FVKESK. The CDR3 is 14 residues long. Between the trimmed V and J ends, which lost 4 bases and 10 bases, there was a span of 14 bases. The CDR3 region is CASSRNMGNSPLHF. CDR3 nucleotides: TGTGCCAGCAGCCGCAACATGGGAAACTCACCCCTCCACTTT.

This clonotype was recorded at least ten times. The chain joins TRBV6-1 to TRBJ1-1; D is perhaps TRBD1 (6 bases). CDR1 is MNHNS and CDR2 is SASEGT in the germline V gene. Trimming took off 5 bases at V and 4 bases at J, with 17 bases between the two ends. The CDR3 consists of 15 residues. The CDR3 spells CASSPQQGMGTEAFF. The DNA of the CDR3 is TGTGCCAGCAGTCCGCAACAGGGAATGGGCACTGAAGCTTTCTTT.

This clonotype was seen repeatedly, ten times or more. V and J are TRBV14 and TRBJ1-1; D is unresolved. The V end lost 1 base, the J end lost 4 bases, and 7 bases lay between the germline ends. There are 13 residues in the CDR3. The germline CDR1 and CDR2 sequences are SGHDN and FVKESK. CDR3 residues: CASSQGTGTEAFF. CDR3 bases: TGTGCCAGCAGCCAAGGGACGGGCACTGAAGCTTTCTTT.

In this sample, this clonotype turned up many times. The rearrangement joins TRBV4-1 to TRBJ2-1; 12 bases are a match to TRBD2. CDR1 MGHRA and CDR2 YSYEKL come from the germline V gene. The CDR3 covers 15 residues. V lost 4 bases, J lost 8 bases, and 6 bases stayed unmatched. The CDR3 nucleotides read TGCGCCAGCAGCCGTCTAGCGGGGGGGCAACATGAGCAGTTCTTC. The encoded protein is CASSRLAGGQHEQFF.

This clonotype showed up many times. The chain is built from TRBV19 and TRBJ1-4, with a weak D call TRBD1 (6 bases). From germline, CDR1 is LNHDA and CDR2 SQIVND (reference sequence). V was cut by 4 bases and J by 5 bases, with 17 bases left in between. The CDR3 is 16 amino acids. The CDR3 nucleotides are TGTGCCAGTAGTACCGGCCAACGCGACAGGAATGAAAAACTGTTTTTT. This translates into CASSTGQRDRNEKLFF.

In its sample, this clonotype was seen a few times. This rearrangement joins TRBV5-4 to TRBJ1-1, with D possibly being TRBD1 (5 bases). V lost 4 bases to trimming and J lost 5 bases, with 18 bases between them. The CDR3 sequence is 15 residues long. Germline V CDR1 and CDR2: SGHNT, YYREEE (reference sequence). This chain's CDR3 is CASSIPTGAGTEAFF. In DNA, the CDR3 is TGTGCCAGCAGCATACCCACCGGGGCGGGGACTGAAGCTTTCTTT.

This clonotype was seen many times. The chain uses TRBV28 and TRBJ2-6; D unresolved. Trimming cost V 3 bases and J 0 bases, with 6 bases left between them. Germline V CDR1 and CDR2: MDHEN, SYDVKM. The CDR3 consists of 15 residues. CDR3 residues: CASSFAGSGANVLTF. The CDR3 DNA is TGTGCCAGCAGTTTTGCCGGCTCTGGGGCCAACGTCCTGACTTTC.

This clonotype was seen a few times. The J gene is TRBJ2-7, the V gene TRBV28; TRBD2 is a possible D gene (5 bases). The V gene's germline CDR1 is MDHEN and CDR2 SYDVKM. This CDR3 spans 11 amino acids. The ends were cut back, 5 bases at V and 7 bases at J, with 9 bases in the middle. The CDR3 nucleotides are TGTGCCAGCAGTCCCAGGAGGGAGCAGTACTTC. Its protein product is CASSPRREQYF.

This clonotype has a count of ten or more. This chain links TRBV24-1 with TRBJ1-2; 8 nucleotides match TRBD1. The V gene end was trimmed by 7 bases and the J gene end by 4 bases; junction bases not matched to a gene: 4. Per germline, CDR1 KGHDR and CDR2 SFDVKD. The CDR3 sequence is 13 residues long. Written as DNA, the CDR3 is TGTGCCACCAGCGGTGGGACAGGCTATGGCTACACCTTC. This gives the protein CATSGGTGYGYTF.

This clonotype was observed at least ten times. J is TRBJ1-1 and V is TRBV29-1, with TRBD1 matching 9 bases. The V segment lost 6 bases and the J segment 3 bases; nucleotides outside the gene matches: 5. Germline CDR1 reads SQVTM; CDR2 reads ANQGSEA. The CDR3 extends over 13 amino acids. For the CDR3, the DNA is TGCAGCGTCCACGACAGGGGGGACACTGAAGCTTTCTTT. Its protein product is CSVHDRGDTEAFF.

J is TRBJ2-3 and V is TRBV2; D not certain. CDR1 and CDR2 (germline): SNHLY, FYNNEI. Trimming cost V 6 bases and J 4 bases, with 8 bases left between them. The CDR3 spans 12 residues. CDR3 nucleotides: TGTGCCAGCAGAAGCCGCTCAGATACGCAGTATTTT. It specifies CASRSRSDTQYF.

The chain recombines TRBV27 with TRBJ2-7, with D perhaps given as TRBD1 or TRBD2 (5 bases each). The length of the CDR3 is 15 residues. CDR1 is MNHEY, CDR2 SMNVEV, per germline (reference sequence). Trimming left V 4 bases short and J 9 bases short, with 22 bases between. The CDR3 reads CASSSQGSSYEGQYF. Here the CDR3 DNA reads TGTGCCAGCAGTTCCCAGGGTTCCTCCTACGAGGGGCAGTACTTC.

This chain joins TRBV10-3 and TRBJ1-4; a possible D gene is TRBD1 (5 bases). V was pared by 4 bases and J by 7 bases, with 16 bases between. There are 15 residues in the CDR3. Per germline, CDR1 ENHRY and CDR2 SYGVKD. CDR3 protein: CAISARTTGSEKLFF. In DNA, the CDR3 is TGTGCCATCAGTGCCCGGACTACAGGAAGTGAAAAACTGTTTTTT.

This clonotype appeared many times. V and J are TRBV20-1 and TRBJ2-7; no clear D gene. This CDR3 is 13 amino acids long. Germline V lookup: CDR1 DFQATT, CDR2 SNEGSKA (reference sequence). Trimming took off 3 bases at V and 3 bases at J, with 12 bases between the two ends. The CDR3 loop is CSASFRVGYEQYF. The DNA for the CDR3 is TGCAGTGCTAGCTTCCGGGTGGGCTACGAGCAGTACTTC.